This TCR beta chain was sequenced for a study of shared clonotypes between healthy human individuals. Study conclusions and caveats: The represented genetic and exposure-history diversity was limited by the small number of donors.

The donors were all Caucasian adults (living in Nashville, Tennessee). Concerning this clone itself: The antigen remains undetermined. Since a far larger clone is one base different, this is likely a read error. This CDR3 is also generated by other DNA sequences in the sample.

From germline, CDR1 is MNHEY and CDR2 SMNVEV (reference sequence). This CDR3 contains 11 residues. Ten immunoSEQ deep assay plates held the unsorted PBMC DNA. The table came from immunoSEQ multiplex PCR; TCRdb's copy has only in-frame clones and leaves some out. The sample carries about 490,000 clones, over 75% recorded once. The sample taken for sequencing was PBMCs. This rearrangement joins TRBV27 to TRBJ2-5; no definite D call. The J call may be mistaken, given a closer DNA end match to TRBJ2-7. The clonotype originates from a woman aged 40 to 50 in good health. Some clones in this sample may be carry-over from other donors' samples. Here the CDR3 reads CASSSGYEQYF. CDR3 coding DNA: TGTGCCAGCAGCTCGGGCTACGAGCAGTACTTC.